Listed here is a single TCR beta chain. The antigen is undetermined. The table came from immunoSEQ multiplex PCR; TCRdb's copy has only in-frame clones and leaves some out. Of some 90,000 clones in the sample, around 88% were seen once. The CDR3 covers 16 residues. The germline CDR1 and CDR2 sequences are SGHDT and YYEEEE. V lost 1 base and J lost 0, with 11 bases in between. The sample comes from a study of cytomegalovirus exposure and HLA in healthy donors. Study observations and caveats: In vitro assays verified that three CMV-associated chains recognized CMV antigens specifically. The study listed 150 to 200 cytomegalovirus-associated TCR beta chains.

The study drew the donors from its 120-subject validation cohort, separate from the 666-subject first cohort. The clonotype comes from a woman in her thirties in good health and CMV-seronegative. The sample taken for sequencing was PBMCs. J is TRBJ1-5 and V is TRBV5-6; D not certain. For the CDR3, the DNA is TGTGCCAGCAGCTTGAGGGAGACTCCTAGCAATCAGCCCCAGCATTTT. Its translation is CASSLRETPSNQPQHF.